The TCR beta chain under discussion was sequenced for a study of vaccination effects on CD4 cells after COVID-19. The wider study: Sampling occurred a median 72 days post second dose, range 14 to 241. Study findings and constraints: In vaccinees who were healthy, merely 1 out of 255 vaccine-induced clones cross-reacted with common cold coronaviruses.

The CDR3 is made up of 14 amino acids. V shed 0 bases and J shed 6 bases, with 11 bases lying between them. In germline, CDR1 is SQVTM, CDR2 ANQGSEA. The culture ran for 10 days before CD4+ T cells were isolated. Every participant took two doses of the BNT162b2 or mRNA-1273 vaccine. Clones were sequenced by immunoSEQ multiplex PCR, and TCRdb holds only the in-frame ones, with some missing. This table has approximately 61,000 clones, just under 80% appearing once. This clone has only one observation. Its antigen is unidentified. The rearrangement joins TRBV29-1 to TRBJ2-2, with D maybe TRBD2 (5 bases). This TCR was sampled from a human donor who received a COVID-19 vaccine. Material: CD4+ T cells from PBMCs cultured without peptide, obtained after COVID-19 vaccination. This CDR3 reads CSVEDGLIAGELFF. DNA for the CDR3: TGCAGCGTTGAAGACGGACTTATAGCCGGGGAGCTGTTTTTT.